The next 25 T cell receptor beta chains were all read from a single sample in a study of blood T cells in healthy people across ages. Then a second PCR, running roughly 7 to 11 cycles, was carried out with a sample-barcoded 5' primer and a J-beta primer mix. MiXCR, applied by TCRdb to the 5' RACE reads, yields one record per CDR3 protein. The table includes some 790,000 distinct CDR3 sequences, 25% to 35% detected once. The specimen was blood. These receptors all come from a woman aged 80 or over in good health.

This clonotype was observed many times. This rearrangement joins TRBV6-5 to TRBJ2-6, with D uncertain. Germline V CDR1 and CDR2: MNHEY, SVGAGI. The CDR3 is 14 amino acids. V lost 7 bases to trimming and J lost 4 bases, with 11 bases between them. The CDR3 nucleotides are TGTGCCAGCAAGGTGGAAGCAGGGGCCAACGTCCTGACTTTC. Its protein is CASKVEAGANVLTF.

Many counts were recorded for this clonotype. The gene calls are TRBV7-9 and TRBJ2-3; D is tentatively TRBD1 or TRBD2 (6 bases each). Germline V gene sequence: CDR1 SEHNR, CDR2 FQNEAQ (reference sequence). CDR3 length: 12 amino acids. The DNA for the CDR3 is TGTGGGGGGGCCTTCGACACAGATACGCAGTATTTT. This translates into CGGAFDTDTQYF.

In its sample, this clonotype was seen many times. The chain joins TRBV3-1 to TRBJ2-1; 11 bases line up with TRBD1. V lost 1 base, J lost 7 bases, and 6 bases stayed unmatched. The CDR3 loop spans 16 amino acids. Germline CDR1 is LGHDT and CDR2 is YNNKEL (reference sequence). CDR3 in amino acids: CASSQGYGQGANEQFF. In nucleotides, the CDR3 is TGTGCCAGCAGCCAAGGGTACGGACAGGGGGCTAATGAGCAGTTCTTC.

CDR3 sequence: CASSSSDSAYGYTF. DNA of the CDR3: TGTGCCAGCAGTAGTTCGGACAGCGCCTATGGCTACACCTTC. The chain combines TRBV25-1 with TRBJ1-2; tentative D call: TRBD1 (6 bases). V was trimmed by 5 bases and J by 4 bases, leaving 14 bases between them. Germline CDR1 reads MGHDK; CDR2 reads SYGVNS. The CDR3 is 14 amino acids.

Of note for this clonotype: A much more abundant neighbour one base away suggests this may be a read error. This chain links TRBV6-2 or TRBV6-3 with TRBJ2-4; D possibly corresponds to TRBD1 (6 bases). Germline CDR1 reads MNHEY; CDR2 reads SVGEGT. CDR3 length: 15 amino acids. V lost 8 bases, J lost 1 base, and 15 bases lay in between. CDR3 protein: CASGLLQGAKNIQYF. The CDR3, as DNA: TGTGCCAGCGGTCTCCTTCAGGGGGCCAAAAACATTCAGTACTTC.

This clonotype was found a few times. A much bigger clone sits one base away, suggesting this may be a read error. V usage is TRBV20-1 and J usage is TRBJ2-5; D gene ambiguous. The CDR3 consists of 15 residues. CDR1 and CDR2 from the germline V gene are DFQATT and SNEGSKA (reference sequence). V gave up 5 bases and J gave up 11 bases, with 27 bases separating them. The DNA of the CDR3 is TGCAGTGCTCCCCCGGGCCAGGCGGTTGTCAATGAGCAGTACTTC. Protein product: CSAPPGQAVVNEQYF.

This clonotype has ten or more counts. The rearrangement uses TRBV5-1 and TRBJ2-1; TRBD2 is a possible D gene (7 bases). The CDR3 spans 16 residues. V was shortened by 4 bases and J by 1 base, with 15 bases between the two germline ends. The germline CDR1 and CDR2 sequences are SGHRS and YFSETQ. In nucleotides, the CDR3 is TGCGCCAGCAGCGTGGAAGGGGGGGGGTCCTACAATGAGCAGTTCTTC. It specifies CASSVEGGGSYNEQFF.

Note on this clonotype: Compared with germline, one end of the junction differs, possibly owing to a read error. CDR3 protein: CASSLGTGFGNTVYF. Here the CDR3 DNA reads TGTGCCAGCAGCTTAGGGACAGGGTTCGGAAACACCGTATATTTT. The V call is TRBV7-2, the J call TRBJ1-3, with 8 bases fitting TRBD1. Germline loops: CDR1 SGHTA, CDR2 FQGNSA. The CDR3 totals 15 residues.

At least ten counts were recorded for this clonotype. As DNA, the CDR3 is TGTGCCAGCAGCTTAGAAGGGCGTAGCGGGGCAAACACAGATACGCAGTATTTT. Encoded protein: CASSLEGRSGANTDTQYF. The V gene is TRBV11-2, the J gene TRBJ2-3; 8 bases are shared with TRBD2. After removal of 0 bases from V and 2 bases from J, the junction contained 10 bases not matched to a gene. CDR1 SGHAT and CDR2 FQNNGV come from the germline V gene. This CDR3 region has 18 residues.

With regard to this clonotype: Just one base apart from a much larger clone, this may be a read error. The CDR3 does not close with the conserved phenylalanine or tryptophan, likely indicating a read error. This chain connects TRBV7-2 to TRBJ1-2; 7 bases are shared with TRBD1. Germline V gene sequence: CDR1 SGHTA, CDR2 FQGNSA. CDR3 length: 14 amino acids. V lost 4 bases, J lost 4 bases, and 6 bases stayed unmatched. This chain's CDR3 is CASSYRDSIYGYTV. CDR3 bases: TGTGCCAGCAGCTACAGGGACAGTATCTATGGCTACACCGTC.

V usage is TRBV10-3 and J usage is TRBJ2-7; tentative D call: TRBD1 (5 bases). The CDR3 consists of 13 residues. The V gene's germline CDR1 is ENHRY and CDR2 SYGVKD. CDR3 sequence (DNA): TGTGCAGTGTGGTGGGGTCAGGGATACGAGCAGTACTTC. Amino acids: CAVWWGQGYEQYF.

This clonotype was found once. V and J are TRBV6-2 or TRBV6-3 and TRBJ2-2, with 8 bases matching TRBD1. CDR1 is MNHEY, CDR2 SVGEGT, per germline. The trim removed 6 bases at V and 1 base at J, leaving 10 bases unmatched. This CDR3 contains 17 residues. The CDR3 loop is CASRGGPTGGNTGELFF. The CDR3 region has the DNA TGTGCCAGCAGAGGGGGACCTACAGGGGGGAACACCGGGGAGCTGTTTTTT.

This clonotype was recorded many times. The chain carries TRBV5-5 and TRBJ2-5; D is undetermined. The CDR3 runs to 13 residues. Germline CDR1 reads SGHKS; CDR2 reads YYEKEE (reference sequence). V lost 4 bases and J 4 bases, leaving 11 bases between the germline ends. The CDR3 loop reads CASSDLVGETQYF. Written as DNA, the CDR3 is TGTGCCAGCAGCGACCTAGTGGGAGAGACCCAGTACTTC.

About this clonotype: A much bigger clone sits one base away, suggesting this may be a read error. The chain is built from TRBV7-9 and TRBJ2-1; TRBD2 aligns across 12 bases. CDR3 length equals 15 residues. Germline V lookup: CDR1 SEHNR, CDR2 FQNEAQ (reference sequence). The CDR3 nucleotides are TGTACCAGCAGCGCACTAGCGGGGGGCTCCAATGAGCAGTTCTTC. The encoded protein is CTSSALAGGSNEQFF. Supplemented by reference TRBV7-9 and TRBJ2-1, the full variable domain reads DTGVSQNPRHKITKRGQNVTFRCDPISEHNRLYWYRQTLGQGPEFLTYFQNEAQLEKSRLLSDRFSAERPKGSFSTLEIQRTEQGDSAMYLCTSSALAGGSNEQFFGPGTRLTVL.

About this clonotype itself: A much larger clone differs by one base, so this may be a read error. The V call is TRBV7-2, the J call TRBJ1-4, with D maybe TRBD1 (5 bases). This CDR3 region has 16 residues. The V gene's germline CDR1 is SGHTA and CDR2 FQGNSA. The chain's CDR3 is CASGLNMAGLNEKLFF. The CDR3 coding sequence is TGTGCCAGCGGCTTAAATATGGCAGGGCTTAATGAAAAACTGTTTTTT.

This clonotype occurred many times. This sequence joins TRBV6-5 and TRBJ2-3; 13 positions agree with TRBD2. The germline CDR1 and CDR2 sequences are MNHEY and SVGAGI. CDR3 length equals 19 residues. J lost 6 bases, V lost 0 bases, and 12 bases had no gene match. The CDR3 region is CASSYSGLAGTAYGDTQYF. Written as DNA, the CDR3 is TGTGCCAGCAGTTACTCGGGACTAGCGGGGACAGCATATGGCGATACGCAGTATTTT.

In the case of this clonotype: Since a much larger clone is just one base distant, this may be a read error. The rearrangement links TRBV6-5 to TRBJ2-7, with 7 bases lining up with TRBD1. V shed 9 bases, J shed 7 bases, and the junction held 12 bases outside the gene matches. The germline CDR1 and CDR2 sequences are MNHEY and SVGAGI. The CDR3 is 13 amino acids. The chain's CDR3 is CARTGAKGNEQYF. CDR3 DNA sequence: TGTGCCAGAACAGGGGCCAAGGGCAATGAGCAGTACTTC.

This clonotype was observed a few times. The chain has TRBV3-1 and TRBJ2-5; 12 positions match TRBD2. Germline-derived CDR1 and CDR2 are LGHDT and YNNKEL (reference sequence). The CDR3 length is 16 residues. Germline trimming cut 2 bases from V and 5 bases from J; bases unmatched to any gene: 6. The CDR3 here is CASSQTFLAGGETQYF. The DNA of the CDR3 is TGTGCCAGCAGCCAAACTTTCCTAGCGGGGGGGGAGACCCAGTACTTC.

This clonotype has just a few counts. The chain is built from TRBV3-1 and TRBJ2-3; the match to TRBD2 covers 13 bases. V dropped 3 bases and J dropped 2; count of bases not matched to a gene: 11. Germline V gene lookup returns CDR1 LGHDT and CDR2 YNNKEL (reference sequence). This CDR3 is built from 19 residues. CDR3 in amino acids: CASSHLLIGLAGDTDTQYF. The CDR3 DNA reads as TGTGCCAGCAGCCATCTTCTCATCGGACTAGCGGGGGACACAGATACGCAGTATTTT.

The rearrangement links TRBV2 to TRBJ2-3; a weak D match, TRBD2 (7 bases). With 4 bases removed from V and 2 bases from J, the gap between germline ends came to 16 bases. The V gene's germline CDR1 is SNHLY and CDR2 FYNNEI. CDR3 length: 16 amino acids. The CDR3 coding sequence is TGTGCCAGCAGTGCCTGGGGGGGGGCTAACACAGATACGCAGTATTTT. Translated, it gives CASSAWGGANTDTQYF.

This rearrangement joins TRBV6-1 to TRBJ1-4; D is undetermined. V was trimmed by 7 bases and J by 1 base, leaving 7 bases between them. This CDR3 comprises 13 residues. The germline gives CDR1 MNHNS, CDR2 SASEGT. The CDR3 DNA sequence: TGTGCCAGCACGGTCCAAACTAATGAAAAACTGTTTTTT. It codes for CASTVQTNEKLFF.

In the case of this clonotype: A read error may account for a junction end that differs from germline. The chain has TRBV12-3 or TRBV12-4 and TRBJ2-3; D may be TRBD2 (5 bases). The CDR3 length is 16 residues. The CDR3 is CACKRRDLGSTDAQYF. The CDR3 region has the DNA TGTGCCTGCAAAAGGAGAGACTTGGGGAGCACAGATGCGCAGTATTTT.

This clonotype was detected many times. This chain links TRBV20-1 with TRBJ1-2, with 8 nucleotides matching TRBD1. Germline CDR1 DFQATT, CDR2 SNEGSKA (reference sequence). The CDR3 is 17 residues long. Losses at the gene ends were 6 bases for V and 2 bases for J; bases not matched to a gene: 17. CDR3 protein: CSAEGARGQGENYGYTF. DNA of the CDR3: TGCAGTGCCGAAGGTGCCAGGGGGCAAGGAGAAAACTATGGCTACACCTTC.

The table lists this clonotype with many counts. The CDR3 is CSARGGAGMETQYF. The CDR3 DNA reads TGCAGTGCTAGGGGTGGCGCAGGGATGGAGACCCAGTACTTC. J is TRBJ2-5 and V is TRBV20-1, with D perhaps TRBD1 (5 bases). The length of the CDR3 is 14 residues. Germline CDR1 is DFQATT and CDR2 is SNEGSKA (reference sequence). V gave up 3 bases and J gave up 5 bases, with 16 bases separating them.

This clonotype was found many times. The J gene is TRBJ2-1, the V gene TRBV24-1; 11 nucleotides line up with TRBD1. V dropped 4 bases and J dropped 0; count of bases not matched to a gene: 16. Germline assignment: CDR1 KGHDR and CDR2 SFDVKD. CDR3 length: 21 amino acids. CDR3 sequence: CATSDSRTGGARSGSYNEQFF. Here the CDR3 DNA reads TGTGCCACCAGTGACTCCCGGACAGGGGGCGCGAGGAGCGGCTCCTACAATGAGCAGTTCTTC.